The sample holds a few counts of the clone carrying this TCR beta chain. After removal of 4 bases from V and 6 bases from J, the junction contained 11 bases not matched to a gene. This CDR3 spans 15 amino acids. The V gene's germline CDR1 is SGHDT and CDR2 YYEEEE. The source of the sample is a study of response to subunit inactivated influenza vaccine. TCRdb fed the RT-PCR reads into MiXCR, producing one record per CDR3 protein. The sample yields 500,000 to 600,000 distinct CDR3 sequences, about 10% seen once. Sequenced here: PBMCs from blood, sampled on the day of vaccination. This TCR was sampled from a man aged 45-65 years who received an inactivated influenza vaccine. The chain combines TRBV5-6 with TRBJ2-7; TRBD1 matches 9 bases. The CDR3 nucleotides read TGTGCCAGCAGCAGGACGGGACAGGGTTTCCTCGAGCAGTACTTC. Encoded protein: CASSRTGQGFLEQYF.